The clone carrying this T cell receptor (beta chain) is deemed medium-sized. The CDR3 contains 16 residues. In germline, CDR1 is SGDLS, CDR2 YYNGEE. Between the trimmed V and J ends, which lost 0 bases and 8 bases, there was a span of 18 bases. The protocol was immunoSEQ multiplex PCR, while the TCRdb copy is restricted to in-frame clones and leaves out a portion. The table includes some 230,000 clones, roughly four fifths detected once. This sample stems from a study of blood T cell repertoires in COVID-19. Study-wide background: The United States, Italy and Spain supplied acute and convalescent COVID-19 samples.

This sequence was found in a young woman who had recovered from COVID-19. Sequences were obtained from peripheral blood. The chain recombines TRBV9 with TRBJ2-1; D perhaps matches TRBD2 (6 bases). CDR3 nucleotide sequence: TGTGCCAGCAGCGTAGGTCCGGGAGTCCTCTTCTATGAGCAGTTCTTC. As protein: CASSVGPGVLFYEQFF.